The TCR beta chain described here comes from a study of low-dose radiotherapy and immunotherapy resistance in tumors. Gene-specific TRAV and TRBV primers were used for first-strand cDNA, covering alpha and beta chains. A 20-cycle PCR with a constant-region primer and V-primer adapter amplified TCRs. After the mRNA was isolated, it was amplified using in vitro transcription. TCRdb ran MiXCR on the reads and lists one entry per CDR3 protein. The table has approximately 84,000 distinct CDR3 sequences, less than 20% seen once. There are many counts of this clonotype. The sample's time point: after trial treatment. As for treatment: LDRT plus nivolumab, ipilimumab, low-dose cyclophosphamide and aspirin (RACIN trial). The therapy administered to donors comprised nivolumab, ipilimumab, aspirin, low-dose cyclophosphamide and low-dose radiotherapy. The clonotype originates from a male donor with prostate cancer. Sequencing used PBMCs, obtained after low-dose radiotherapy plus immunotherapy.

Here the CDR3 reads CASSLRQFSGNTIYF. CDR3 sequence (DNA): TGTGCCAGCAGCTTACGACAGTTCTCTGGAAACACCATATATTTT. V is TRBV7-2 and J is TRBJ1-3; possibly TRBD1 for D (5 bases). V dropped 2 bases and J dropped 0 bases, with 8 bases sitting between them. The CDR3 totals 15 residues. CDR1 and CDR2 (germline): SGHTA, FQGNSA.